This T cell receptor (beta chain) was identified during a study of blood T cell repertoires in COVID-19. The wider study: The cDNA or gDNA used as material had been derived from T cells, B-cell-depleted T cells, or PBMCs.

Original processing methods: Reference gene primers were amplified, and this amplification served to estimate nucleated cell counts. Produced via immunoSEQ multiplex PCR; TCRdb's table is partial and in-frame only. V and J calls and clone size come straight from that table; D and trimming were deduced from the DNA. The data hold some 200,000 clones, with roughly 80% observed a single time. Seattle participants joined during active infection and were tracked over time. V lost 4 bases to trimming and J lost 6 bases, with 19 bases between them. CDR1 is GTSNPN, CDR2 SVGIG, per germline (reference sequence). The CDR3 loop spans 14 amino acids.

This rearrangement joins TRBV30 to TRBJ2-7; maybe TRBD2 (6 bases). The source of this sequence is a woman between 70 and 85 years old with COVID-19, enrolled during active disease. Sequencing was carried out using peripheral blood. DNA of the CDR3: TGTGCCTGGACAGGTGAGGGCGTGGAGGGCGAGCAGTACTTC. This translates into CAWTGEGVEGEQYF.